One and the same sample provided the 3 T cell receptor beta chains below, sequenced in a study of CD8 T cells in Susac syndrome (dated by TCRdb to between 2017 and 2020). Library generation was performed with the immunoSEQ multiplex PCR assay. RNA was extracted with the RNeasy kit and roughly 0.5 to 1 ug was reverse transcribed using random hexamers. TCRdb's own reprocessing of the public reads used fastp at Q25 and MiXCR and kept productive beta chains. Each entry is one CDR3 protein sequence, shown with its most common DNA and genes. For this sample the table gives some 100,000 distinct CDR3 sequences, of which under 95% were detected only once. Clones ranked in the top ten supply approximately 0.12% of the sample. Sample: CD8+ T cells from PBMCs. These receptors all come from a human donor in good health.

The chain combines TRBV5-1 with TRBJ2-1, with D perhaps TRBD1 (6 bases). The CDR3 is made up of 15 amino acids. Per the germline V gene, CDR1 is SGHRS and CDR2 is YFSETQ. Trimming pared 7 bases from V and 0 bases from J, leaving 14 bases between. This CDR3 reads CASESGVLSYNEQFF. In DNA form, the CDR3 reads TGCGCCAGCGAATCAGGGGTCCTCTCCTACAATGAGCAGTTCTTC. Drawing the rest from reference TRBV5-1 and TRBJ2-1, the complete variable domain is KAGVTQTPRYLIKTRGQQVTLSCSPISGHRSVSWYQQTPGQGLQFLFEYFSETQRNKGNFPGRFSGRQFSNSRSEMNVSTLELGDSALYLCASESGVLSYNEQFFGPGTRLTVL.

This chain connects TRBV5-1 to TRBJ2-5; D call uncertain. CDR1 is SGHRS, CDR2 YFSETQ, per germline. This CDR3 has 14 amino acids. The germline V and J ends were trimmed by 0 bases and 5 bases, with 11 bases remaining between them. The CDR3 spells CASSLVGGRETQYF. CDR3 nucleotides: TGCGCCAGCAGCTTGGTCGGTGGTCGGGAGACCCAGTACTTC.

The chain is built from TRBV19 and TRBJ2-3; D is unclear. The CDR3 spans 14 residues. Germline values: CDR1 LNHDA, CDR2 SQIVND (reference sequence). The germline V and J ends were trimmed by 3 bases and 4 bases, with 11 bases remaining between them. The CDR3 nucleotides are TGTGCCAGTAGTATTTCGAGCATCCCAGATACGCAGTATTTT. Amino acid sequence: CASSISSIPDTQYF.